Listed below are T cell receptor beta chains from one sample, sequenced in a study of OX40 agonist ivuxolimab in advanced cancers. The table came from immunoSEQ multiplex PCR; TCRdb's copy has only in-frame clones and leaves some out. The sample carries roughly 70,000 clones, 85% recorded once. The source material was CD4+ or CD8+ T cells sorted from blood, sampled in a trial of the OX40 agonist ivuxolimab. Source of these receptors: an adult with an advanced solid tumor such as melanoma, head and neck, liver or kidney cancer. Each CDR3 is given with its conserved first and last residue. A D gene is named only where the DNA matches it firmly.

TRBJ2-1	TRBD2	TRBV18	CASSPGLAVQLGQFF
TRBJ2-1	TRBD2	TRBV5-1	CASSLTSGRLNEQFF
TRBJ2-1	TRBD1	TRBV5-1	CASSLAGQGAPDEQFF
TRBJ1-1	TRBD1	TRBV10-3	CAIKPGIQRTGGEMDTEAFF
TRBJ2-7	NA	TRBV14	CASSWDFSYEQYF
TRBJ2-1	NA	TRBV6-1	CASSEGLGDPSYNEQFF
TRBJ1-5	NA	TRBV12-5	CASGLARGQPQHF
TRBJ2-7	NA	TRBV6-5	CASSYSGHSYEQYF
TRBJ2-2	TRBD2	TRBV9	CASSFDSSGRGELFF
TRBJ2-2	TRBD2	TRBV4-3	CASSQLGGRAFGELFF
TRBJ1-2	NA	TRBV18	CASSPPVSRNYGYTF
TRBJ2-6	NA	TRBV6-1	CASSDRWSERRVSGANVLTF
TRBJ1-3	NA	TRBV7-9	CASSRSSGNTIYF
TRBJ2-2	NA	TRBV5-4	CASTGTQGGYNTGELFF
TRBJ1-2	TRBD1	TRBV5-1	CASSLGDRPYRYTF
TRBJ2-3	NA	TRBV14	CASSRDVLADTQYF
TRBJ1-1	NA	TRBV7-2	CASSLVGGGTEAFF
TRBJ2-3	TRBD1	TRBV11-2	CASSPGTGRSTDTQYF
TRBJ1-6	NA	TRBV7-2	CASSLSGGNSPLHF
TRBJ2-7	NA	TRBV6-5	CASKTFPSYEQYF
TRBJ2-3	NA	TRBV19	CASSASRSDTQYF
TRBJ1-1	TRBD1	TRBV5-5	CASSLLGQGNTEAFF
TRBJ1-1	NA	TRBV4-1	CASSQEANTEAFF
TRBJ2-1	TRBD2	TRBV6-6	CASSYGGEGQNEQFF
TRBJ1-1	TRBD1	TRBV30	CACHLDRRIQGNTEAFF
TRBJ1-1	NA	TRBV11-3	CASSRGGTEAFF
TRBJ2-3	TRBD1	TRBV4-3	CASSHPYSGTGADTQYF
TRBJ1-6	NA	TRBV7-6	CASSDMRTDASPLHF
TRBJ2-3	NA	TRBV14	CASSQGQITDTQYF
TRBJ2-2	NA	TRBV19	CASKGMAGELFF
TRBJ2-2	TRBD2	TRBV18	CASSPPRLADGELFF
TRBJ2-7	TRBD1	TRBV6-5	CASSYSRTGDSEQYF